These 29 T cell receptor beta chains originate from one sample sequenced in a study of human T cells and chemical hapten exposure. From the RACE reads, TCRdb called clonotypes with MiXCR, one entry per CDR3 protein. The data hold 35,000 to 50,000 distinct CDR3 sequences, with 3.7% observed a single time. Time point specified: healthy volunteer bleed at 6 weeks. Someone pulled total RNA out of unfractionated whole blood. The sample was whole blood. The receptors stem from a human donor in good health. Some clones in this sample may be carry-over from other donors' samples.

This clonotype was detected ten times or more. The rearrangement joins TRBV7-6 to TRBJ1-1, with D possibly being TRBD1 (6 bases). The V gene lost 3 bases and the J gene lost 1 base, with 9 bases spanning the gap. The CDR3 totals 14 residues. Germline CDR1 SGHVS, CDR2 FNYEAQ. The CDR3 spells CASSLTGRNTEAFF. The CDR3 nucleotides are TGTGCCAGCAGCTTGACAGGCAGGAACACTGAAGCTTTCTTT.

This clonotype has at least ten counts. The CDR3 spells CASSFRDRDRGPYGYTF. The CDR3, as DNA: TGTGCCAGCAGCTTCCGGGACAGGGATAGGGGACCTTATGGCTACACCTTC. The V call is TRBV7-3, the J call TRBJ1-2; 9 nucleotides agree with TRBD1. The CDR3 contains 17 residues. Trimming cost V 3 bases and J 5 bases; bases outside gene matches: 13. Germline V gene sequence: CDR1 SGHTA, CDR2 FQGTGA.

This clonotype showed up just a few times. The rearrangement links TRBV20-1 to TRBJ2-2; 10 bases match TRBD2. The CDR3 contains 16 residues. Germline values: CDR1 DFQATT, CDR2 SNEGSKA (reference sequence). J lost 5 bases, V lost 0 bases, and 6 bases had no gene match. The CDR3 loop is CSAREVAGGGTGELFF. CDR3 DNA: TGCAGTGCTAGAGAAGTAGCGGGAGGAGGTACCGGGGAGCTGTTTTTT.

Ten or more counts support this clonotype. This chain connects TRBV12-5 to TRBJ2-3; D gene ambiguous. The V end lost 2 bases, the J end lost 6 bases, and 9 bases lay between the germline ends. The CDR3 sequence is 13 residues long. Per the germline V gene, CDR1 is LGHNT and CDR2 is FRNRAP. This CDR3 is CASGLTSADTQYF. The CDR3 DNA follows: TGTGCTAGTGGTTTGACCTCCGCTGATACGCAGTATTTT.

This clonotype showed up many times. V is TRBV29-1 and J is TRBJ2-5; no definite D call. The CDR3 spans 12 residues. CDR1 and CDR2 (germline): SQVTM, ANQGSEA. V lost 6 bases and J lost 4, with 12 bases in between. The CDR3 loop reads CSVDEGRETQYF. The DNA for the CDR3 is TGCAGCGTCGATGAAGGGCGAGAGACCCAGTACTTC.

The chain carries TRBV6-2 or TRBV6-3 and TRBJ1-1, with D tentatively TRBD1 (6 bases). The CDR3 consists of 16 residues. Trimming took 2 bases from V and 0 from J, leaving 13 bases between them. Germline CDR1 and CDR2: MNHEY and SVGEGT. The CDR3 sequence is CASSYTGNLMNTEAFF. The CDR3 bases are TGTGCCAGCAGTTACACAGGGAACCTCATGAACACTGAAGCTTTCTTT.

This clonotype was picked up a small number of times. The rearrangement links TRBV6-5 to TRBJ1-2, with 9 bases aligning to TRBD1. The CDR3 has 16 amino acids. Germline V gene sequence: CDR1 MNHEY, CDR2 SVGAGI. V gave up 4 bases and J gave up 8 bases; unmatched junction bases: 14. The CDR3: CASSSGTGWGIKGYTF. As DNA, the CDR3 is TGTGCCAGCAGTTCCGGGACAGGGTGGGGGATAAAAGGCTACACCTTC.

This clonotype was observed many times. The rearrangement joins TRBV4-1 to TRBJ2-5, with D perhaps TRBD2 (6 bases). Trimming removed 4 bases at V and 0 bases at J, with 15 bases between. CDR1 is MGHRA and CDR2 is YSYEKL in the germline V gene. The CDR3 sequence is 16 residues long. The CDR3 reads CASSLRVAAYQETQYF. The CDR3 DNA sequence: TGCGCCAGCAGCCTCCGGGTAGCGGCGTACCAAGAGACCCAGTACTTC.

In its sample, this clonotype ranks as medium-sized (0.01 to 0.1%). The chain joins TRBV12-5 to TRBJ2-1; possibly TRBD1 for D (5 bases). The CDR3 sequence is 15 residues long. The V gene lost 2 bases and the J gene lost 0 bases, with 8 bases spanning the gap. Per the germline V gene, CDR1 is LGHNT and CDR2 is FRNRAP. DNA of the CDR3: TGTGCTAGTGGTTTGCAGGGTAGCTCCTACAATGAGCAGTTCTTC. Residues: CASGLQGSSYNEQFF.

The CDR3, as DNA: TGTGCCAGCAGTTTCCCGGGACAGGGTCACTATGGCTACACCTTC. This codes for CASSFPGQGHYGYTF. The chain is built from TRBV12-3 or TRBV12-4 and TRBJ1-2, with TRBD1 matching 9 bases. J was trimmed by 3 bases and V by 3 bases; bases with no gene match: 5. CDR3 length: 15 amino acids.

The CDR3 DNA is TGTGCCAGCAGCCACATACTAGGGAGATCTAACTATGGCTACACCTTC. Translation gives CASSHILGRSNYGYTF. The chain employs TRBV28 and TRBJ1-2; the D is unclear. Germline V gives CDR1 MDHEN, CDR2 SYDVKM. V was shortened by 6 bases and J by 0 bases, with 17 bases between the two germline ends. The CDR3 sequence is 16 residues long.

This clonotype was picked up many times. This sequence joins TRBV12-3 or TRBV12-4 and TRBJ2-7, with TRBD2 as a possible D gene (6 bases). Trimming cost V 1 base and J 6 bases, with 13 bases left between them. The CDR3 contains 14 residues. The CDR3 spells CASSLVGSYGEQYF. The CDR3 DNA reads as TGTGCCAGCAGTTTAGTCGGGAGCTATGGCGAGCAGTACTTC.

The chain uses TRBV7-9 and TRBJ2-7; 7 bases fit TRBD2. Germline CDR1 and CDR2: SEHNR and FQNEAQ (reference sequence). V trimming: 3 bases; J trimming: 6 bases; junction bases outside the gene matches: 14. This CDR3 has 16 amino acids. The CDR3 protein is CASSFSPASGTLEQYF. Here the CDR3 DNA reads TGTGCCAGCAGCTTTAGCCCGGCTAGCGGAACCCTCGAGCAGTACTTC. The whole variable domain, remainder taken from reference TRBV7-9 and TRBJ2-7, is DTGVSQNPRHKITKRGQNVTFRCDPISEHNRLYWYRQTLGQGPEFLTYFQNEAQLEKSRLLSDRFSAERPKGSFSTLEIQRTEQGDSAMYLCASSFSPASGTLEQYFGPGTRLTVT.

There are a few counts of this clonotype. The chain combines TRBV7-9 with TRBJ1-2; D ambiguous. Germline loops: CDR1 SEHNR, CDR2 FQNEAQ (reference sequence). The CDR3 is made up of 13 amino acids. V shed 6 bases and J shed 4 bases, with 12 bases lying between them. This CDR3 reads CASRSGIAYGYTF. The CDR3 DNA reads as TGTGCCAGCAGATCCGGAATAGCCTATGGCTACACCTTC.

The sample holds many counts of this clonotype. The chain employs TRBV6-5 and TRBJ2-7; 9 nucleotides align to TRBD2. The CDR3 sequence is 16 residues long. J gave up 9 bases and V 6 bases, and 18 bases lay outside the gene matches. The V gene's germline CDR1 is MNHEY and CDR2 SVGAGI. CDR3 region: CASSPLSGSQIPRQYF. The DNA of the CDR3 is TGTGCCAGCAGCCCCCTTAGCGGGAGTCAGATTCCGAGGCAGTACTTC.

This clonotype has a count of ten or more. The chain couples TRBV6-6 to TRBJ1-5; maybe TRBD1 (6 bases). Trimming cost V 7 bases and J 4 bases, with 11 bases left between them. Germline CDR1 reads MNHNY; CDR2 reads SVGAGI (reference sequence). The CDR3 loop spans 13 amino acids. CDR3 in DNA: TGTGCCAGCATCCCGCAGGGGAATCAGCCCCAGCATTTT. Translating it yields CASIPQGNQPQHF.

In this sample, this clonotype turned up a few times. The genes are TRBV29-1 and TRBJ2-3; no definite D call. CDR1 and CDR2 from the germline V gene are SQVTM and ANQGSEA. CDR3 length: 14 residues. V lost 6 bases and J lost 1, with 14 bases in between. The CDR3 region is CSVALKTGTDTQYF. The CDR3 bases are TGCAGCGTAGCCCTGAAGACTGGCACAGATACGCAGTATTTT.

This clonotype was observed at least ten times. The chain couples TRBV18 to TRBJ2-3; D might be TRBD2 (5 bases). Trimming removed 3 bases from V and 0 bases from J, with 13 bases in between. From germline, CDR1 is KGHSH and CDR2 LQKENI. This CDR3 spans 16 amino acids. The CDR3 bases are TGTGCCAGCTCACCCGGGGAAAGATACAGCACAGATACGCAGTATTTT. It codes for CASSPGERYSTDTQYF.

The sample holds many counts of this clonotype. The V call is TRBV3-1, the J call TRBJ2-1; 11 positions agree with TRBD2. Germline V CDR1 and CDR2: LGHDT, YNNKEL (reference sequence). The CDR3 covers 19 residues. Trimming cost V 0 bases and J 3 bases; bases outside gene matches: 10. In nucleotides, the CDR3 is TGTGCCAGCAGCCAAGATCGAGGGGTAGCGGGAGGGAGCTACAATGAGCAGTTCTTC. This codes for CASSQDRGVAGGSYNEQFF.

This clonotype was observed at least ten times. The chain combines TRBV12-3 or TRBV12-4 with TRBJ2-5, with TRBD2 matching 7 bases. V was clipped by 0 bases and J by 5 bases; unmatched bases: 12. This CDR3 has 17 residues. CDR3: CASSLARGGSGIETQYF. In DNA form, the CDR3 reads TGTGCCAGCAGTTTAGCGCGGGGCGGGAGCGGGATTGAGACCCAGTACTTC.

This clonotype has at least ten counts. V gene TRBV7-9 combines with J gene TRBJ2-1; D possibly corresponds to TRBD2 (6 bases). Trimming cost V 5 bases and J 0 bases, with 20 bases left between them. Germline V gene sequence: CDR1 SEHNR, CDR2 FQNEAQ (reference sequence). The CDR3 covers 18 residues. The CDR3, as DNA: TGTGCCAGCAGCCTACGAGGGTCGGCCGGGAGCTCCTACAATGAGCAGTTCTTC. The encoded protein is CASSLRGSAGSSYNEQFF.

This chain links TRBV5-6 with TRBJ1-5; perhaps TRBD1 as D (5 bases). With 3 bases removed from V and 0 bases from J, the gap between germline ends came to 13 bases. Germline CDR1 SGHDT, CDR2 YYEEEE. This CDR3 is 16 amino acids long. CDR3 sequence (DNA): TGTGCCAGCAGCTACCTGACAGACTATAGCAATCAGCCCCAGCATTTT. Protein: CASSYLTDYSNQPQHF.

The table lists this clonotype with a few counts. The chain joins TRBV20-1 to TRBJ2-1; D remains ambiguous. This CDR3 has 10 residues. From germline, CDR1 is DFQATT and CDR2 SNEGSKA (reference sequence). Deletions cut 1 base from V and 12 bases from J, with 7 bases between. The CDR3 reads CSARGGGQFF. The CDR3 DNA sequence: TGCAGTGCTAGAGGGGGTGGGCAGTTCTTC.

The genes are TRBV4-1 and TRBJ2-7, with D perhaps TRBD1 (6 bases). The V end lost 2 bases, the J end lost 3 bases, and 29 bases lay between the germline ends. The CDR3 contains 20 residues. Germline CDR1 MGHRA, CDR2 YSYEKL. For the CDR3, the DNA is TGCGCCAGCAGCCAACCCTGGGGCCCTCAACTAGAAAAAGGGGGCTACGAGCAGTACTTC. Translated: CASSQPWGPQLEKGGYEQYF.

This clonotype was detected ten times or more. The chain links TRBV28 to TRBJ2-3; 7 positions agree with TRBD1. Germline loops: CDR1 MDHEN, CDR2 SYDVKM. V gave up 2 bases and J gave up 11 bases; unmatched junction bases: 4. The CDR3 runs to 12 residues. The CDR3 sequence is CASSLLGQEQYF. As DNA, the CDR3 is TGTGCCAGCAGTTTACTTGGACAGGAGCAGTATTTT. The entire variable domain, with the rest obtained from reference TRBV28 and TRBJ2-3, is as follows: DVKVTQSSRYLVKRTGEKVFLECVQDMDHENMFWYRQDPGLGLRLIYFSYDVKMKEKGDIPEGYSVSREKKERFSLILESASTNQTSMYLCASSLLGQEQYFGPGTRLTVL.

At least ten counts were recorded for this clonotype. The rearrangement links TRBV20-1 to TRBJ2-7; D not certain. The CDR3 totals 10 residues. V lost 4 bases and J 4 bases, leaving 5 bases between the germline ends. Germline CDR1 and CDR2: DFQATT and SNEGSKA (reference sequence). In DNA, the CDR3 is TGCAGTGCTACCCTGTACGAGCAGTACTTC. Protein: CSATLYEQYF.

This clonotype occurred many times. The chain has TRBV6-5 and TRBJ1-1; possibly TRBD1 for D (6 bases). This CDR3 comprises 17 residues. Trimming removed 6 bases from V and 4 bases from J, with 24 bases in between. Germline lookup yields CDR1 MNHEY and CDR2 SVGAGI. Here the CDR3 reads CASSATPGQSKGTEAFF. The CDR3 DNA reads as TGTGCCAGCAGCGCAACTCCGGGACAAAGTAAGGGCACTGAAGCTTTCTTT.

Many counts were recorded for this clonotype. The chain uses TRBV18 and TRBJ2-7, with 8 positions matching TRBD1. The CDR3 is 15 residues long. Germline V gene data show CDR1 as KGHSH and CDR2 as LQKENI. V lost 4 bases and J lost 1; bases outside the gene matches: 6. The CDR3 loop is CASSHLRQGSYEQYF. CDR3 sequence (DNA): TGTGCCAGCTCACACCTACGACAGGGGTCCTACGAGCAGTACTTC.

This clonotype was seen more than once but under ten times. The rearrangement uses TRBV12-3 or TRBV12-4 and TRBJ2-7; 9 bases are shared with TRBD1. The V gene end was trimmed by 6 bases and the J gene end by 5 bases; junction bases not matched to a gene: 17. The length of the CDR3 is 17 residues. CDR3 amino acids: CASSRRARDRASHEQYF. CDR3 DNA: TGTGCCAGCAGCCGAAGGGCACGGGACAGGGCAAGCCACGAGCAGTACTTC.